Below, 23 T cell receptor beta chains from the same sample are listed, as sequenced in a study of human T cells and chemical hapten exposure. Regarding time point: patch test 2, 6 weeks after DPC sensitization. The treatment was: therapeutic diphenylcyclopropenone sensitization with weekly scalp DPC. Using its own MiXCR run on the RACE reads, TCRdb lists one record per CDR3 protein. The sample has some 82,000 distinct CDR3 sequences; 5% to 8.5% are singletons. Source: whole blood, taken in connection with sensitization to the hapten diphenylcyclopropenone (DPC). These receptors originate from a young woman with alopecia areata. Some clones in this sample may be carry-over from other donors' samples.

The chain combines TRBV7-9 with TRBJ1-4, with D uncertain. Germline V gives CDR1 SEHNR, CDR2 FQNEAQ (reference sequence). V shed 5 bases and J shed 7 bases, with 8 bases lying between them. The CDR3 contains 12 residues. As DNA, the CDR3 is TGTGCCAGCAGCCCCAATACTGAAAAACTGTTTTTT. Protein product: CASSPNTEKLFF. Variable domain in full (rest from reference TRBV7-9 and TRBJ1-4): DTGVSQNPRHKITKRGQNVTFRCDPISEHNRLYWYRQTLGQGPEFLTYFQNEAQLEKSRLLSDRFSAERPKGSFSTLEIQRTEQGDSAMYLCASSPNTEKLFFGSGTQLSVL.

This clonotype has at least ten counts. V is TRBV5-1 and J is TRBJ2-7, with 11 bases identical to TRBD1. Germline trimming cut 3 bases from V and 7 bases from J; bases unmatched to any gene: 9. The CDR3 consists of 15 residues. Germline CDR1 and CDR2: SGHRS and YFSETQ. The CDR3 coding sequence is TGCGCCAGCAGCTCGCCGGGGACAGGGGGGATTGAGCAGTACTTC. Amino acids: CASSSPGTGGIEQYF.

This clonotype was detected many times. This chain links TRBV7-9 with TRBJ1-1; D perhaps matches TRBD1 (6 bases). Germline V lookup: CDR1 SEHNR, CDR2 FQNEAQ (reference sequence). V lost 6 bases and J 1 base, leaving 12 bases between the germline ends. The CDR3 has 14 residues. The CDR3: CASRYGQPNTEAFF. CDR3 nucleotides: TGTGCCAGCAGATACGGACAGCCGAACACTGAAGCTTTCTTT.

This clonotype was recorded many times. The chain is built from TRBV12-3 or TRBV12-4 and TRBJ2-6; no definite D call. With 6 bases removed from V and 0 bases from J, the gap between germline ends came to 18 bases. The CDR3 consists of 18 residues. The CDR3 region is CASSHLVAVVSGANVLTF. CDR3 in DNA: TGTGCCAGCAGCCACCTGGTGGCTGTTGTCTCTGGGGCCAACGTCCTGACTTTC.

The rearrangement links TRBV30 to TRBJ2-3; D uncertain. Trimming removed 0 bases at V and 4 bases at J, with 8 bases between. Germline V gives CDR1 GTSNPN, CDR2 SVGIG (reference sequence). The length of the CDR3 is 13 residues. CDR3 region: CAWSVGGSDTQYF. The CDR3 coding sequence is TGTGCCTGGAGTGTAGGTGGGTCAGATACGCAGTATTTT.

This clonotype was seen ten or more times. CDR3 sequence: CASSATGGTTEAFF. The CDR3 coding sequence is TGTGCCAGCAGCGCCACAGGGGGGACCACTGAAGCTTTCTTT. The rearrangement joins TRBV7-2 to TRBJ1-1, with 8 bases lining up with TRBD1. After removal of 5 bases from V and 4 bases from J, the junction contained 6 bases not matched to a gene. There are 14 residues in the CDR3. CDR1 is SGHTA, CDR2 FQGNSA, per germline.

This clonotype was seen ten or more times. The rearrangement links TRBV27 to TRBJ1-1, with D possibly being TRBD1 (5 bases). Between the trimmed V and J ends, which lost 2 bases and 4 bases, there was a span of 8 bases. The CDR3 consists of 13 residues. Germline V gene lookup returns CDR1 MNHEY and CDR2 SMNVEV (reference sequence). In DNA, the CDR3 is TGTGCCAGCAGTTTACAGGGTTTCACTGAAGCTTTCTTT. It specifies CASSLQGFTEAFF.

This clonotype turned up a few times. The rearrangement uses TRBV18 and TRBJ2-5; a possible D gene is TRBD1 (6 bases). Germline loops: CDR1 KGHSH, CDR2 LQKENI. Trimming pared 0 bases from V and 1 base from J, leaving 9 bases between. CDR3 length: 15 amino acids. Here the CDR3 DNA reads TGTGCCAGCTCACCACCGGACAGCGTCCAAGAGACCCAGTACTTC. The encoded protein is CASSPPDSVQETQYF.

This clonotype was picked up a small number of times. The chain recombines TRBV3-1 with TRBJ1-1; possibly TRBD1 for D (6 bases). The CDR3 loop spans 14 amino acids. Germline CDR1 is LGHDT and CDR2 is YNNKEL (reference sequence). V lost 1 base and J 7 bases, leaving 13 bases between the germline ends. In DNA, the CDR3 is TGTGCCAGCAGCCAAGTTACGGGGGCTGGTGAAGCTTTCTTT. As protein: CASSQVTGAGEAFF.

There are many counts of this clonotype. The chain joins TRBV9 to TRBJ2-2; the match to TRBD1 covers 7 bases. Unmatched junction bases numbered 8, after V lost 0 bases and J lost 3 bases. CDR1 is SGDLS, CDR2 YYNGEE, per germline. This CDR3 spans 17 amino acids. CDR3: CASSVDRGGTDTGELFF. Here the CDR3 DNA reads TGTGCCAGCAGCGTAGACAGGGGCGGAACGGACACCGGGGAGCTGTTTTTT.

This clonotype was observed at least ten times. The gene calls are TRBV5-4 and TRBJ1-5; tentative D call: TRBD1 (6 bases). V was clipped by 0 bases and J by 1 base, with 11 bases between them. CDR1 is SGHNT and CDR2 is YYREEE in the germline V gene (reference sequence). The CDR3 sequence is 16 residues long. This chain's CDR3 is CASSLDGQGSNQPQHF. CDR3 sequence (DNA): TGTGCCAGCAGCTTGGATGGGCAGGGGAGCAATCAGCCCCAGCATTTT.

In this sample, this clonotype turned up many times. This chain uses TRBV6-1 with TRBJ1-2; D remains unclear. Per the germline V gene, CDR1 is MNHNS and CDR2 is SASEGT. The CDR3 has 11 residues. V lost 10 bases and J 2 bases, leaving 8 bases between the germline ends. The CDR3 protein is CATLRNYGYTF. The DNA for the CDR3 is TGTGCCACCTTACGAAACTATGGCTACACCTTC.

V is TRBV5-1 and J is TRBJ2-1; D remains ambiguous. Germline CDR1 and CDR2: SGHRS and YFSETQ. The V gene lost 5 bases and the J gene lost 10 bases, with 13 bases spanning the gap. The CDR3 consists of 12 residues. The CDR3 nucleotides are TGCGCCAGCAGTCCAGGTTCCGACGAGCAGTTCTTC. It encodes CASSPGSDEQFF. The full variable domain, with the rest looked up from reference TRBV5-1 and TRBJ2-1, is KAGVTQTPRYLIKTRGQQVTLSCSPISGHRSVSWYQQTPGQGLQFLFEYFSETQRNKGNFPGRFSGRQFSNSRSEMNVSTLELGDSALYLCASSPGSDEQFFGPGTRLTVL.

There are many counts of this clonotype. The chain carries TRBV6-5 and TRBJ2-3; D gene unclear. The CDR3 has 14 amino acids. V lost 2 bases, J lost 1 base, and 7 bases lay in between. Germline CDR1 is MNHEY and CDR2 is SVGAGI. The CDR3 DNA reads as TGTGCCAGCAGTTACGCTCTCGGCACAGATACGCAGTATTTT. Translation: CASSYALGTDTQYF.

This clonotype occurred many times. The chain is built from TRBV12-3 or TRBV12-4 and TRBJ2-3, with TRBD1 as a possible D gene (6 bases). This CDR3 is 15 amino acids long. Trimming cost V 2 bases and J 2 bases, with 11 bases left between them. The CDR3 nucleotides read TGTGCCAGCAGTTTACCAGGGGCCCCCACAGATACGCAGTATTTT. This encodes CASSLPGAPTDTQYF.

This clonotype was seen only a few times. The V call is TRBV5-4, the J call TRBJ1-1; D perhaps matches TRBD1 (6 bases). Germline V gene data show CDR1 as SGHNT and CDR2 as YYREEE (reference sequence). The length of the CDR3 is 14 residues. Trimming removed 2 bases from V and 0 bases from J, with 8 bases in between. CDR3 sequence reads: CASSFRGMNTEAFF. The CDR3 DNA follows: TGTGCCAGCAGCTTCAGGGGAATGAACACTGAAGCTTTCTTT.

This clonotype came up many times. The chain links TRBV3-1 to TRBJ2-1, with D possibly being TRBD2 (6 bases). CDR1 and CDR2 (germline): LGHDT, YNNKEL (reference sequence). The germline V and J ends were trimmed by 2 bases and 6 bases, with 11 bases remaining between them. The CDR3 totals 14 residues. The CDR3 loop is CASSQWRGGNEQFF. Here the CDR3 DNA reads TGTGCCAGCAGCCAATGGCGGGGAGGCAATGAGCAGTTCTTC.

The CDR3 spells CASSEASGLTDTQYF. The CDR3 nucleotides are TGTGCCAGCAGTGAAGCTAGCGGGCTTACAGATACGCAGTATTTT. The gene calls are TRBV2 and TRBJ2-3; 7 bases match TRBD2. The CDR3 extends over 15 amino acids. After removal of 0 bases from V and 3 bases from J, the junction contained 3 bases not matched to a gene. Per the germline V gene, CDR1 is SNHLY and CDR2 is FYNNEI.

In this sample, this clonotype turned up many times. The chain joins TRBV20-1 to TRBJ2-3; D is uncertain. The V and J ends lost 4 bases and 1 base respectively, with 6 bases between them. CDR3 size: 12 residues. Germline CDR1 DFQATT, CDR2 SNEGSKA (reference sequence). The CDR3 protein is CSAMPGTDTQYF. CDR3 in DNA: TGCAGTGCTATGCCCGGCACAGATACGCAGTATTTT.

This clonotype came up a few times. The rearrangement uses TRBV3-1 and TRBJ1-5; 7 bases fit TRBD1. The ends lost 3 bases at V and 2 bases at J; junction bases unmatched: 4. There are 15 residues in the CDR3. CDR1 LGHDT and CDR2 YNNKEL come from the germline V gene (reference sequence). This CDR3 reads CASSHSDRGNQPQHF. DNA for the CDR3: TGTGCCAGCAGCCACTCAGACAGGGGCAATCAGCCCCAGCATTTT.

V gene TRBV5-1 combines with J gene TRBJ1-6; D is perhaps TRBD1 (5 bases). CDR1 and CDR2 (germline): SGHRS, YFSETQ. The CDR3 runs to 16 residues. Trimming pared 4 bases from V and 0 bases from J, leaving 11 bases between. CDR3 in amino acids: CASSLQDNSYNSPLHF. The CDR3 bases are TGCGCCAGCAGCCTACAGGACAACTCCTATAATTCACCCCTCCACTTT.

This clonotype was recorded at least ten times. The genes are TRBV6-5 and TRBJ2-3, with 8 bases identical to TRBD2. The CDR3 loop spans 14 amino acids. From germline, CDR1 is MNHEY and CDR2 SVGAGI. J was trimmed by 4 bases and V by 5 bases; bases with no gene match: 5. The CDR3 region is CASSGSGGADTQYF. The DNA of the CDR3 is TGTGCCAGCAGTGGGTCGGGGGGGGCAGATACGCAGTATTTT.

This clonotype has at least ten counts. The chain employs TRBV5-1 and TRBJ2-6; D is unclear. V lost 2 bases, J lost 0 bases, and 12 bases lay in between. This CDR3 spans 17 amino acids. Germline V gene lookup returns CDR1 SGHRS and CDR2 YFSETQ. This CDR3 is CASSFGQAGSGANVLTF. The CDR3 DNA is TGCGCCAGCAGCTTCGGGCAGGCCGGCTCTGGGGCCAACGTCCTGACTTTC. Complete variable domain (other parts from reference TRBV5-1 and TRBJ2-6): KAGVTQTPRYLIKTRGQQVTLSCSPISGHRSVSWYQQTPGQGLQFLFEYFSETQRNKGNFPGRFSGRQFSNSRSEMNVSTLELGDSALYLCASSFGQAGSGANVLTFGAGSRLTVL.